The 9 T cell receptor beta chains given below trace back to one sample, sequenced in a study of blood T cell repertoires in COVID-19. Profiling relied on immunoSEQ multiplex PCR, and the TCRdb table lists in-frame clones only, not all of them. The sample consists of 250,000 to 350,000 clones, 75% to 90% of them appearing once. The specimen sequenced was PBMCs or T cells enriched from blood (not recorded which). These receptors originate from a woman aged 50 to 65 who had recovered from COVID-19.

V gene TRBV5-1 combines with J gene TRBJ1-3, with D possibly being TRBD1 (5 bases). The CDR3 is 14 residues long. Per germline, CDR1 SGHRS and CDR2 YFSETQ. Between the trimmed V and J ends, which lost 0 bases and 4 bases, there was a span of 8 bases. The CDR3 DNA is TGCGCCAGCAGCTTGGAACAGGCGGGAAACACCATATATTTT. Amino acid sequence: CASSLEQAGNTIYF.

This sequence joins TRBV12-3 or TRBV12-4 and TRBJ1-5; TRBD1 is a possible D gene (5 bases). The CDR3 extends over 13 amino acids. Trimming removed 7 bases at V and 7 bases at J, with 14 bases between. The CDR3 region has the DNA TGTGCCAGCAAACTGGGGCAGGGACAGCCCCAGCATTTT. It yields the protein CASKLGQGQPQHF.

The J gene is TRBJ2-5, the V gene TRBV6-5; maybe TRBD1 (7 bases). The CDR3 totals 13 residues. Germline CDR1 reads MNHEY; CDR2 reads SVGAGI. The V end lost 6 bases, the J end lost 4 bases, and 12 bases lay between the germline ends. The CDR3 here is CASRTGEAETQYF. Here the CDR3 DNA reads TGTGCCAGCAGAACAGGGGAGGCAGAGACCCAGTACTTC.

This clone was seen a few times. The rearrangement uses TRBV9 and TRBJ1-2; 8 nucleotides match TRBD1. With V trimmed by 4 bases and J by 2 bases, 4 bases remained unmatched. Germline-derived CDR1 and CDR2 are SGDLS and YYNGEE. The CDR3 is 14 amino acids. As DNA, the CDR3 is TGTGCCAGCAGCCCCCGACAGGGGAACTATGGCTACACCTTC. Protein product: CASSPRQGNYGYTF.

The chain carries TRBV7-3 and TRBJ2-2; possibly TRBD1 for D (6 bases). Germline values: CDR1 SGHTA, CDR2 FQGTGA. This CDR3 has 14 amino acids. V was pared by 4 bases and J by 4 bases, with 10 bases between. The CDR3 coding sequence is TGTGCCAGCAGCTCGGACAGCTTCACCGGGGAGCTGTTTTTT. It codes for CASSSDSFTGELFF.

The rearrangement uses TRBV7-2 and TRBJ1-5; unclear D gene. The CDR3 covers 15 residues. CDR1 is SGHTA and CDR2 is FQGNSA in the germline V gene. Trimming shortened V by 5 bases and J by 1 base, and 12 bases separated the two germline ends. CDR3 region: CASSRDLGSNQPQHF. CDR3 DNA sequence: TGTGCCAGCAGCCGTGATTTGGGCAGCAATCAGCCCCAGCATTTT.

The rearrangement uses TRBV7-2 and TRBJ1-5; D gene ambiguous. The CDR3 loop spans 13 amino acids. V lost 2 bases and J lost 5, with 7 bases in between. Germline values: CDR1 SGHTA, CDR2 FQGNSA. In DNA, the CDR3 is TGTGCCAGCAGCTTAAGGCAGGATCAGCCCCAGCATTTT. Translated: CASSLRQDQPQHF.

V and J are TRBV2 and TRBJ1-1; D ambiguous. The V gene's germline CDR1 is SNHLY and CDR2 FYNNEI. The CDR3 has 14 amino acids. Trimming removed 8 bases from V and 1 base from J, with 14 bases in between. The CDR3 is CASGRQSGNTEAFF. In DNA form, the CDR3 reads TGTGCCAGCGGTCGGCAATCGGGGAACACTGAAGCTTTCTTT.

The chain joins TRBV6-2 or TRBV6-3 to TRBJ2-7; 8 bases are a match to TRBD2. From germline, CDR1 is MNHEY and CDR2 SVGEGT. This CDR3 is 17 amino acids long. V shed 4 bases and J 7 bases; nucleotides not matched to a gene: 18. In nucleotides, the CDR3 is TGTGCCAGCAGTTCCTCATTAGCGGGGCCGGGGCGTAGGGAGCAGTACTTC. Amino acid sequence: CASSSSLAGPGRREQYF.